This T cell receptor beta chain originates from a study of shared clonotypes between healthy human individuals (dated by TCRdb to the early 2020s). Regarding the complete study: A couple of women and a few men aged 18 to 49 years were included in the cohort. For each donor, CD4 naive and CD4 memory were each run on three plates, CD8 naive on two plates, and CD8 memory on one plate. The study deeply sequenced blood TCR repertoires of about five healthy adults to estimate repertoire size and the extent of clonotype sharing between individuals. Different laboratories and diverse techniques were used to prepare libraries and sequence TCR repertoires, to increase sequencing depth and limit assay-specific biases. Each donor's leukapheresis produced roughly between roughly 0.85 and 9 billion PBMCs.

CD8 naive samples consisted of CD45RO-negative cells that were positively selected for CCR7, yielding a CD45RA+CCR7+ population without TemRA cells. The donors were healthy, HIV-negative adults with no recently reported acute infections or vaccinations. Every donor was a Caucasian adult residing in Nashville, Tennessee, USA. Blood was obtained by leukapheresis, after which PBMCs were separated by Ficoll-Histopaque density gradient centrifugation and cryopreserved in liquid nitrogen vapor phase. Analytical flow cytometry was used to check the purity and quantity of every magnetically sorted T cell population. From each sorted fraction, genomic DNA was isolated and quantified by UV absorbance on a Nanodrop 2000c. Overall study results and their limits: Sampling was restricted to blood, and TCR repertoires in tissue are likely to differ from TCR repertoires in blood. When several donors were compared, the shared fraction of clonotypes was around 4.6% for naive CD4, roughly 3.4% for naive CD8, 2% to 2.5% for memory CD4, and about 0.36% for memory CD8. Clonotypes shared by all four sorted-subset donors showed higher generation probabilities than non-shared clonotypes. Because the study included only a small number of donors, the genetic and exposure-history diversity represented was limited. Naive subsets generally had larger estimated clonotype richness than memory subsets. Based on pairwise subsampling, the degree of clonotype sharing among donors was expected to be affected by sequencing depth. Even with the large sequencing depth, rarefaction of the sorted-subset datasets indicated that sequencing was incomplete.

Using the deep immunoSEQ assay, multiplex PCR amplified TCR CDR3 regions from genomic DNA. For each cell subset, the extracted genomic DNA was distributed evenly across all wells of several immunoSEQ 96-well plates, and each plate served as one replicate. For sorted subsets, around 0.2 ug of genomic DNA, equivalent to 25,000 to 35,000 T cell genomes, went into each replicate PCR. The purified libraries were quantified using a Qubit 3.0 fluorometer, sized with a Bioanalyzer 2100, and then quantified again using the KAPA Library Quantification kit. A separate single-read 150-cycle Illumina NextSeq 550 flow cell was used to sequence each immunoSEQ 96-well plate. In the source study's methods: Because the immunoSEQ output included only junctional sequences and no quality scores, the filtering could not be the same as the filtering used for full-length reads. To assign V/J genes and CDR3, sequences were annotated using PyIR, a Python wrapper for IgBLAST v1.9, with IMGT germline references. Reads with weak V/J assignments (E-value above 1e-6), missing CDR3, stop codons, out-of-frame junctions, or ambiguous translated residues were removed. A V3J clonotype was defined by an identical inferred V gene, J gene, and CDR3 amino acid sequence. Percentage overlap between repertoires was computed as shared unique clonotypes divided by the size of the smaller repertoire. Repertoire richness was assessed with RTK rarefaction, the Chao1 estimator, and Recon v2.1 estimates of unobserved clonotypes. Generation probabilities were computed with OLGA for all TCRbeta clonotypes obtained by the gDNA method from four donors. TCRdb holds this immuneACCESS table with in-frame rearrangements only. Some clones are missing; in checked studies, unresolved V genes explain under half, and the rest has no known cause. The V and J calls and the clone size are those of that table, but D and trimming were determined from the DNA. For this sample the table gives 660,000 or so clones, of which roughly 96% were detected only once. The ten largest clonotypes hold more than 0.085% of the sample.

Germline trimming amounts to 5 bases on V and 2 bases on J, with 3 as the count of junction bases outside the gene matches. The germline V gene supplies CDR1 SGHAT and CDR2 FQNNGV. The CDR3 sequence holds 13 residues, the cysteine and phenylalanine included. The CDR3 DNA has 39 bases and is translated from base 1. Comment on this clone: Its binding antigen is unknown. No base quality information exists; no much larger clone differs at one position.

The material sequenced was naive CD8+ T cells sorted from blood. The cell subset or site label, as the study defines it: CD45RA+CCR7+. The chain joins TRBV11-2 to TRBJ2-7; TRBD2 matches 7 bases in the middle. The clonotype was recovered from a woman in her twenties or thirties in good health. The DNA is as follows: TGTGCCAGCAGCCCAGGGACTACCTACGAGCAGTACTTC. Translated, it reads CASSPGTTYEQYF.